This TCR beta chain emerged from a study of blood T cell repertoires in COVID-19 (dated by TCRdb to 2020 to 2021). Broadly, across the study: The collaborator samples originated in the United States, Italy and Spain and spanned the acute and convalescent phases of COVID-19. Nearly every sample came with metadata listing a de-identified subject ID, COVID-19 status, age in years and sex. The samples were drawn from the first 160 participants of the ongoing ImmuneRACE study and from some 1,300 subjects provided by 6 global collaborators. The repertoires were made available in a free public database intended to serve as a resource for research on the immune response to SARS-CoV-2. Where available, HLA class I and class II types were taken from metadata supplied by the sample provider and were not determined by assay-based typing. The material from the prospective study consisted of cDNA or gDNA derived from T cells, B-cell-depleted T cells, or PBMCs. The dataset comprised deeply sampled blood TCRbeta repertoires from subjects exposed to, actively infected with, or recovered from COVID-19.

The research as a whole found: How much clinical and demographic metadata was included differed by source and by participant, and the metadata was provided uncurated.

Whole blood was collected in K2EDTA tubes by collaborating institutions according to the institutions' own protocols. For TCRbeta analysis, collaborator samples were shipped as frozen whole blood, as isolated PBMCs, or as DNA extracted from either sample type. V is clipped by 5 bases and J by 4 bases, and the sequence between their germline boundaries is 14 bases long. Based on the germline V gene, the CDR1 and CDR2 sequences are SGHNT and YENEEA. There are 14 amino acids in the CDR3, from cysteine to phenylalanine inclusive. Just CDR3 DNA is preserved here, 42 bases in frame from base 1. TCRbeta CDR3 regions were amplified from genomic DNA using the immunoSEQ Assay, a bias-controlled multiplex PCR. From the authors' description of their analysis: The number of nucleated cells in each sample was estimated from the amplification of reference gene primers within the assay. To quantify the absolute abundance of each unique TCRbeta CDR3 rearrangement, sequence reads were collapsed and filtered. For each sample, productive Simpson clonality was calculated as the square root of Simpson's diversity index across productive rearrangements. TCRdb holds this immuneACCESS table with in-frame rearrangements only. Some clones are missing; in checked studies, unresolved V genes explain under half, and the rest has no known cause. That table gives V, J and clone size, and the DNA gave D and trimming. The sample records roughly 92,000 clones, roughly 83% of which are singletons. Of the sample, 30% to 35% is held by the ten largest clones.

As concerns this clone: What this receptor recognizes is not known. Within one base of it there is no much larger clone, and no base qualities were kept.

The rearrangement combines TRBV11-3 with TRBJ1-1, with the identity of the D gene unclear. The sample comprised peripheral blood. The receptor comes from a woman at least 80 years old with active or convalescent COVID-19. The CDR3: CASSPRDHGTEAFF. Here is the DNA: TGTGCCAGCAGCCCCCGGGATCACGGCACTGAAGCTTTCTTT.